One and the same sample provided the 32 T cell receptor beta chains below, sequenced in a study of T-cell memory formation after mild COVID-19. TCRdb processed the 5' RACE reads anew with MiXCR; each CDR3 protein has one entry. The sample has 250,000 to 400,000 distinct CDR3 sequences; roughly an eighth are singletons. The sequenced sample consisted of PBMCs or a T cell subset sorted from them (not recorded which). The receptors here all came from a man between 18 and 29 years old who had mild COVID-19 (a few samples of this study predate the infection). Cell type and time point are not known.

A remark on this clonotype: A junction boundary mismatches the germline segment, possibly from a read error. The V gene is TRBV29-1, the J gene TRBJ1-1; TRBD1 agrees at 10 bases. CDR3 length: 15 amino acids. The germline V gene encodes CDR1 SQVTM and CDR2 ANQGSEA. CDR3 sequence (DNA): TGCAGCGCCATCCGGGACAGGGGATCACGGACTGAAGCTTTTTTT. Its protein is CSAIRDRGSRTEAFF.

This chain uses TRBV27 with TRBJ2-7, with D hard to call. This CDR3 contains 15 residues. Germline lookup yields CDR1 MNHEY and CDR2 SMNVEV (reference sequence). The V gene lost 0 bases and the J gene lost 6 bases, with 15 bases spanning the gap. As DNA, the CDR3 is TGTGCCAGCAGTTTATCGATTTTGTTCAAGGGCGAGCAGTACTTC. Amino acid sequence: CASSLSILFKGEQYF.

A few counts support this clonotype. The CDR3 reads CSAMTGLAKNIQYF. The CDR3 DNA sequence: TGCAGTGCGATGACTGGTCTAGCCAAAAACATTCAGTACTTC. V and J are TRBV20-1 and TRBJ2-4; D gene ambiguous. Trimming took off 6 bases at V and 0 bases at J, with 12 bases between the two ends. Germline CDR1 DFQATT, CDR2 SNEGSKA (reference sequence). The CDR3 length is 14 residues.

The CDR3 coding sequence is TGTGCCAGCATAGACCCGGGACTAGCGGTGGATACGCAGTATTTT. Amino acid sequence: CASIDPGLAVDTQYF. The chain links TRBV7-8 to TRBJ2-3; 11 bases line up with TRBD2. The J segment lost 6 bases and the V segment lost 7 bases, leaving 9 bases of the junction unmatched. Germline CDR1 and CDR2: SGHVS and FQNEAQ. The CDR3 runs 15 residues.

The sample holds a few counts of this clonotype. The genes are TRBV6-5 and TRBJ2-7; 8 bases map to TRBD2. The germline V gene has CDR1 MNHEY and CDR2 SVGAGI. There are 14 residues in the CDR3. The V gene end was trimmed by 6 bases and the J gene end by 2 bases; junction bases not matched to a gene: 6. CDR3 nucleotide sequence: TGTGCCAGCAGGAACCTCGGGGGGGCCTACGAGCAGTACGTC. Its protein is CASRNLGGAYEQYV.

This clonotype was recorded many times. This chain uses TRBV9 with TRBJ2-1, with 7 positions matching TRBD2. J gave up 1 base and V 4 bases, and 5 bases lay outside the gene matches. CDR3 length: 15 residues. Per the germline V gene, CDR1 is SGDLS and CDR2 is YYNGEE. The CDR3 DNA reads TGTGCCAGCAGCCCCCGGGAGGTATCCTACAATGAGCAGTTCTTC. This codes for CASSPREVSYNEQFF.

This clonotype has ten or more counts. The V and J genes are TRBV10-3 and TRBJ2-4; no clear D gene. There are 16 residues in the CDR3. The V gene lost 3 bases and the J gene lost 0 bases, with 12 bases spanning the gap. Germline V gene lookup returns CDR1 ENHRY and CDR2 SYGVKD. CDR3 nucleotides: TGTGCCATCAGTGAAGGGCAGGTTGAAGCCAAAAACATTCAGTACTTC. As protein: CAISEGQVEAKNIQYF.

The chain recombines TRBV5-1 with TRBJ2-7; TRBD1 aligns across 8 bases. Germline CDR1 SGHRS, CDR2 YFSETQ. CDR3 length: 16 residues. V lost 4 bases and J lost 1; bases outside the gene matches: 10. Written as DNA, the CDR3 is TGCGCCAGCAGCGTTGGACAGGGCCAGAAGTCCTACGAGCAGTACTTC. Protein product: CASSVGQGQKSYEQYF.

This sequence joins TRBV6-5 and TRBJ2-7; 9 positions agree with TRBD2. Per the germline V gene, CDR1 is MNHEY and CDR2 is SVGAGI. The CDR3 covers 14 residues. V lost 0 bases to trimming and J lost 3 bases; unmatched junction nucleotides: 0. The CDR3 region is CASSYSSGGYEQYF. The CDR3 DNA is TGTGCCAGCAGTTACTCTAGCGGGGGCTACGAGCAGTACTTC.

The CDR3 sequence is CASSLVSWGRPYNEQFF. DNA of the CDR3: TGTGCCAGCAGCTTAGTATCGTGGGGTCGCCCCTACAATGAGCAGTTCTTC. The chain links TRBV7-9 to TRBJ2-1; D is undetermined. The CDR3 is made up of 17 amino acids. V was clipped by 1 base and J by 2 bases, with 15 bases between them. Germline CDR1 reads SEHNR; CDR2 reads FQNEAQ (reference sequence). Full variable domain (remainder filled in from reference TRBV7-9 and TRBJ2-1): DTGVSQNPRHKITKRGQNVTFRCDPISEHNRLYWYRQTLGQGPEFLTYFQNEAQLEKSRLLSDRFSAERPKGSFSTLEIQRTEQGDSAMYLCASSLVSWGRPYNEQFFGPGTRLTVL.

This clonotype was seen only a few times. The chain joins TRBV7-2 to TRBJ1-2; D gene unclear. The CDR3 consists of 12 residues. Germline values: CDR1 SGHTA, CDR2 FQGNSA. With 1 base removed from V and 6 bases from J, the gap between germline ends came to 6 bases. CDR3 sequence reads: CASSLGFDGYTF. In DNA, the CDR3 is TGTGCCAGCAGCTTAGGCTTTGATGGCTACACCTTC.

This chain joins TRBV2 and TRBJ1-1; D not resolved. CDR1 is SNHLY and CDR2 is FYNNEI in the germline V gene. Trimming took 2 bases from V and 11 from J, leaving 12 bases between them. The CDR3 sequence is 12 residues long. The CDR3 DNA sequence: TGTGCCAGCAGTGAACCTGATCGATCGGCTTTCTTT. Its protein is CASSEPDRSAFF.

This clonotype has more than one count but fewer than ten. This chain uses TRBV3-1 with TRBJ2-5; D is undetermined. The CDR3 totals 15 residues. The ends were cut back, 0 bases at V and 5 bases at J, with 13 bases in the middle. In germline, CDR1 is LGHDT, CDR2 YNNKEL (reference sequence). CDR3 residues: CASSQDRLEGETQYF. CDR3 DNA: TGTGCCAGCAGCCAAGATCGCCTAGAAGGGGAGACCCAGTACTTC.

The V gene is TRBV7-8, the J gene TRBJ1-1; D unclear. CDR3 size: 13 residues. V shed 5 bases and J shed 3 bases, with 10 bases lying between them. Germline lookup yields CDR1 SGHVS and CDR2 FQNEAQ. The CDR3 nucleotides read TGTGCCAGCAGCCGGGCGTGGGACACTGAAGCTTTCTTT. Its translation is CASSRAWDTEAFF. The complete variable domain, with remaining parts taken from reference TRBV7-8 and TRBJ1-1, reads GAGVSQSPRYKVAKRGQDVALRCDPISGHVSLFWYQQALGQGPEFLTYFQNEAQLDKSGLPSDRFFAERPEGSVSTLKIQRTQQEDSAVYLCASSRAWDTEAFFGQGTRLTVV.

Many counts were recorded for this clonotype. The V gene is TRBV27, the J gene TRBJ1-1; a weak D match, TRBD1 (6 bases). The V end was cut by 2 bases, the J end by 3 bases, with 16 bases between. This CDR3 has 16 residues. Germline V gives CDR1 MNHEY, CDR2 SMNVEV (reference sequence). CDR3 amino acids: CASSLGPGEVYTEAFF. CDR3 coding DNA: TGTGCCAGCAGTTTAGGGCCAGGGGAGGTGTACACTGAAGCTTTCTTT.

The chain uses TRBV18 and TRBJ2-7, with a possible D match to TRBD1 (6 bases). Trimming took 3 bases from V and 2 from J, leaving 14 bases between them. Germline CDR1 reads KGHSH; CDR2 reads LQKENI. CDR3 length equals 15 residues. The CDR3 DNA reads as TGTGCCAGCTCACCCTGGACAGATAGTGCCTACGAGCAGTACGTC. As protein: CASSPWTDSAYEQYV.

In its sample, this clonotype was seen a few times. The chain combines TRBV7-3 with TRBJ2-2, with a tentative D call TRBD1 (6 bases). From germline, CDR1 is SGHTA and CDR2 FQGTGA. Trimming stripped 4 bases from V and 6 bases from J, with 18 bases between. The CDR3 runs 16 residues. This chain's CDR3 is CASSSPTIQGAGELFF. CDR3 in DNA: TGTGCCAGCAGCTCCCCGACTATACAGGGAGCCGGGGAGCTGTTTTTT.

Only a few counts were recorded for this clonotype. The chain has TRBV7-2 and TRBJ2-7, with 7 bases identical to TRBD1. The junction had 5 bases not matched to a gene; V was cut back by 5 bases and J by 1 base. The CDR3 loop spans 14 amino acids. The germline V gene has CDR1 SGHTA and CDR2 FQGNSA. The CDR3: CASSKPGQSYEQYF. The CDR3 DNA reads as TGTGCCAGCAGCAAACCGGGACAGTCCTACGAGCAGTACTTC. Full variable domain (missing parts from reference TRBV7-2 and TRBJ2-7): GAGVSQSPSNKVTEKGKDVELRCDPISGHTALYWYRQSLGQGLEFLIYFQGNSAPDKSGLPSDRFSAERTGGSVSTLTIQRTQQEDSAVYLCASSKPGQSYEQYFGPGTRLTVT.

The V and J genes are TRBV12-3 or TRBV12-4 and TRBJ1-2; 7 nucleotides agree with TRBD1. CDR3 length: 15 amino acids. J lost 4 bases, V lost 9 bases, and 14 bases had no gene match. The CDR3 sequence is CASVDRAGGVYGYTF. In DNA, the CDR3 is TGTGCCAGTGTCGACAGGGCCGGTGGGGTCTATGGCTACACCTTC.

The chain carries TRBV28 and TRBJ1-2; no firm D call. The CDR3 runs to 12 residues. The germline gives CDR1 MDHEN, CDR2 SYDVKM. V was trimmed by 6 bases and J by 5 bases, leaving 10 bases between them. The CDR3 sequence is CASSPVDYGYTF. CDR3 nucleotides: TGTGCCAGCAGCCCGGTGGATTATGGCTACACCTTC.

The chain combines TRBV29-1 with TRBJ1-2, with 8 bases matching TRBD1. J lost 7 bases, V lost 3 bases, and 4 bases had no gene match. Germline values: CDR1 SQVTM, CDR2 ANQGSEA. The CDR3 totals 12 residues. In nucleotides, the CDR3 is TGCAGCGTTGAGAGGACAGGGACTGGCTACACCTTC. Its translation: CSVERTGTGYTF.

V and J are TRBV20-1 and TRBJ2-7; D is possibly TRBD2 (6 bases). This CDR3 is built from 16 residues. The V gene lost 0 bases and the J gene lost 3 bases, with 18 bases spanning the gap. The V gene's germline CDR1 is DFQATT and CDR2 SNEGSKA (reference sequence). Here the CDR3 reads CSARDTAGPLLYEQYF. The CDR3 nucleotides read TGCAGTGCTAGAGATACGGCGGGGCCGCTTCTCTACGAGCAGTACTTC.

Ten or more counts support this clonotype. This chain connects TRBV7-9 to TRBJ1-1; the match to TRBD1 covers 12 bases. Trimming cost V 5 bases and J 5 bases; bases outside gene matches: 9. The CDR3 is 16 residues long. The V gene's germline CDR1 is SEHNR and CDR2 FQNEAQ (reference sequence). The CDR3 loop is CASSGPGQGAGTEAFF. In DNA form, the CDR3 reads TGTGCCAGCAGCGGTCCGGGACAGGGGGCGGGGACTGAAGCTTTCTTT.

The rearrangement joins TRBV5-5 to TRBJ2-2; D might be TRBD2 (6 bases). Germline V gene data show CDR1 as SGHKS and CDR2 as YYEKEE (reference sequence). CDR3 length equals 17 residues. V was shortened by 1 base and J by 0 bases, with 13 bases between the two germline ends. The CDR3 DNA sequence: TGTGCCAGCAGCTTGTGGAGGGGACGATCGAACACCGGGGAGCTGTTTTTT. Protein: CASSLWRGRSNTGELFF.

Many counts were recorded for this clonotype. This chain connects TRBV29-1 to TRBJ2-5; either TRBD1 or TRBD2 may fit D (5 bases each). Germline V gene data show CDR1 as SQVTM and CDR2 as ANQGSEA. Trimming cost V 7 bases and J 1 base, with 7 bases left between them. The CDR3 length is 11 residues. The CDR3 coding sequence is TGCAGCGCGGGACGCCAAGAGACCCAGTACTTC. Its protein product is CSAGRQETQYF. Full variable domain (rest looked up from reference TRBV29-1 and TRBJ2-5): SAVISQKPSRDICQRGTSLTIQCQVDSQVTMMFWYRQQPGQSLTLIATANQGSEATYESGFVIDKFPISRPNLTFSTLTVSNMSPEDSSIYLCSAGRQETQYFGPGTRLLVL.

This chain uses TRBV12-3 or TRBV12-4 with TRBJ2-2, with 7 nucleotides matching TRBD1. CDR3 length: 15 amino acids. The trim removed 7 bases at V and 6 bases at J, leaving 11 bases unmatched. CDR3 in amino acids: CASTPGGSGAGELFF. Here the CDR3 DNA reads TGTGCCAGCACCCCAGGGGGTTCCGGCGCCGGGGAGCTGTTTTTT.

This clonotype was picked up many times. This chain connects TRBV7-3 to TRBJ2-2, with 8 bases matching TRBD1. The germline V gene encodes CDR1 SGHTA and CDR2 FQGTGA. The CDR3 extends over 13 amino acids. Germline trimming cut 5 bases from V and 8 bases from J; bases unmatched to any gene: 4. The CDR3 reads CASSPRTGGELFF. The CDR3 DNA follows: TGTGCCAGCAGCCCGAGGACAGGGGGGGAGCTGTTTTTT.

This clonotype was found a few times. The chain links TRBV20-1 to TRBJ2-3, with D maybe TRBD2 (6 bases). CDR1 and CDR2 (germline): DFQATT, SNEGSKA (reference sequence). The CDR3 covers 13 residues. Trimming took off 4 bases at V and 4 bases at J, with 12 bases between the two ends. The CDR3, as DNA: TGCAGTGCTAAGGGCGGGATATCAGATACGCAGTATTTT. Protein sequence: CSAKGGISDTQYF.

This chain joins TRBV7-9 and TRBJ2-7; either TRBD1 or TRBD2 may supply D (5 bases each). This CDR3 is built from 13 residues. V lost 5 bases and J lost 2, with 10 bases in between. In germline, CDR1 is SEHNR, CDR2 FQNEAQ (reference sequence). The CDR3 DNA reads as TGTGCCAGCAGCCGCCGGGACGCCTACGAGCAGTACTTC. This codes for CASSRRDAYEQYF.

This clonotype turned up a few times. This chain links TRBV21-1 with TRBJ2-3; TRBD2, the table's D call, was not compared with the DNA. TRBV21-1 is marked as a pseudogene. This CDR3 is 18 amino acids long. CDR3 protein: CASSKAILGGVITDTQYF. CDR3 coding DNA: TGTGCCAGCAGCAAAGCCATTCTAGGCGGGGTCATAACAGATACGCAGTATTTT.

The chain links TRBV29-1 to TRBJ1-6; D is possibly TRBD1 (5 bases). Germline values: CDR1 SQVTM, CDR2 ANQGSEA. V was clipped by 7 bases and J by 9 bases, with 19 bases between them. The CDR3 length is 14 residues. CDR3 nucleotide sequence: TGCAGCGCCAGCCTTGGGGCCGAGTCTTCACCCCTCCACTTT. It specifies CSASLGAESSPLHF.

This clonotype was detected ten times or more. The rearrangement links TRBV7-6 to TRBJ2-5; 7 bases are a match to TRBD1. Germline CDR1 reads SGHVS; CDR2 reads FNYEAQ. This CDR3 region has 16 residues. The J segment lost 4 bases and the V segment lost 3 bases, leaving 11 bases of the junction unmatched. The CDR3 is CASSFTGTARPETQYF. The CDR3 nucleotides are TGTGCCAGCAGCTTCACCGGGACAGCCAGGCCAGAGACCCAGTACTTC.